These T cell receptor beta chains were read from a single sample in a study of PD-1 blockade in classical Hodgkin lymphoma. Method: immunoSEQ multiplex PCR; TCRdb's copy keeps in-frame clones and lacks some. The sample has some 21,000 clones; 90% to 95% are singletons. Material for sequencing was peripheral blood mononuclear cells (PBMCs). Receptors originate from a human donor with classical Hodgkin lymphoma. Each CDR3 is given with its conserved first and last residue. Fields, in order: CDR3 protein, CDR3 DNA, J gene, clone size, D gene, V gene. A D gene is named only where the DNA matches it firmly. Clone size is not always given. Where it is, it says once, few, many or a class for expanded clones.

CASSIQPKTGDGYTF	TGTGCCAGCAGCATCCAACCAAAGACAGGGGACGGCTACACCTTC	TRBJ1-2	few	TRBD1	TRBV9
CASSSTGTGDGYTF	TGTGCCAGCAGCTCAACCGGGACAGGAGATGGCTACACCTTC	TRBJ1-2	.	TRBD1	TRBV7-9
CSARGNGYTF	TGCAGTGCTAGGGGTAACGGCTACACCTTC	TRBJ1-2	.	.	TRBV20-1
CASGGTGPYNEQFF	TGTGCCAGCGGGGGGACAGGGCCGTACAATGAGCAGTTCTTC	TRBJ2-1	few	TRBD1	TRBV6-1
CATAGVGYNEQFF	TGTGCCACGGCTGGGGTTGGGTACAATGAGCAGTTCTTC	TRBJ2-1	.	.	TRBV2
CASRTGTGDKKLFF	TGTGCCAGCAGGACCGGGACAGGGGATAAAAAACTGTTTTTT	TRBJ1-4	few	TRBD1	TRBV2
CASSDSGMDLYEQYF	TGCGCCAGCAGCGACTCAGGGATGGATCTCTACGAGCAGTACTTC	TRBJ2-7	.	.	TRBV5-1
CASSAGGSGGAGDTQYF	TGTGCCAGCAGTGCAGGGGGGAGCGGGGGGGCCGGAGATACGCAGTATTTT	TRBJ2-3	.	TRBD2	TRBV25-1
CASISRGRYEQYF	TGTGCCAGCATATCTCGGGGGCGCTACGAGCAGTACTTC	TRBJ2-7	.	.	TRBV6-5
CASSGSGTGYNEQFF	TGCGCCAGCAGCGGATCCGGGACAGGCTACAATGAGCAGTTCTTC	TRBJ2-1	.	TRBD1	TRBV5-1
CASSQLGGYGEQYF	TGTGCCAGCTCACAACTAGGTGGTTATGGCGAGCAGTACTTC	TRBJ2-7	.	.	TRBV18
CAISESRLADEKLFF	TGTGCCATCAGTGAGTCTCGACTTGCGGATGAAAAACTGTTTTTT	TRBJ1-4	.	.	TRBV10-3
CASSLDPSSYEQYF	TGCGCCAGCAGCTTGGACCCTTCCTCCTACGAGCAGTACTTC	TRBJ2-7	once	.	TRBV5-1
CASSYLQGSNEKLFF	TGTGCCAGCAGTTATCTACAGGGATCTAATGAAAAACTGTTTTTT	TRBJ1-4	.	.	TRBV7-9
CAWSLRTSGGPETQYF	TGTGCCTGGAGTCTTAGAACTAGCGGGGGGCCAGAGACCCAGTACTTC	TRBJ2-5	.	TRBD2	TRBV30
CASSPRTVSYEQYF	TGTGCCAGCAGCCCAAGGACAGTCTCCTACGAGCAGTACTTC	TRBJ2-7	.	.	TRBV9
CASIKGYGLAGSTDTQYF	TGTGCCAGCATCAAAGGATATGGACTAGCGGGAAGCACAGATACGCAGTATTTT	TRBJ2-3	.	TRBD2	TRBV27
CASSSLTGEHTDTQYF	TGTGCCAGCAGCTCCTTAACGGGGGAGCACACAGATACGCAGTATTTT	TRBJ2-3	.	.	TRBV7-3
CASSVVREPDTQYF	TGTGCCAGCAGCGTTGTCAGGGAACCAGATACGCAGTATTTT	TRBJ2-3	.	.	TRBV9
CASSLLRGASQETQYF	TGTGCCAGCAGTTTATTGAGGGGGGCCTCCCAAGAGACCCAGTACTTC	TRBJ2-5	.	.	TRBV27
CASSPRTGADEKLFF	TGTGCCAGCTCACCAAGGACAGGGGCGGATGAAAAACTGTTTTTT	TRBJ1-4	.	TRBD1	TRBV18
CASSWTGGNTEAFF	TGTGCCAGCAGCTGGACAGGGGGGAACACTGAAGCTTTCTTT	TRBJ1-1	.	TRBD1	TRBV7-3